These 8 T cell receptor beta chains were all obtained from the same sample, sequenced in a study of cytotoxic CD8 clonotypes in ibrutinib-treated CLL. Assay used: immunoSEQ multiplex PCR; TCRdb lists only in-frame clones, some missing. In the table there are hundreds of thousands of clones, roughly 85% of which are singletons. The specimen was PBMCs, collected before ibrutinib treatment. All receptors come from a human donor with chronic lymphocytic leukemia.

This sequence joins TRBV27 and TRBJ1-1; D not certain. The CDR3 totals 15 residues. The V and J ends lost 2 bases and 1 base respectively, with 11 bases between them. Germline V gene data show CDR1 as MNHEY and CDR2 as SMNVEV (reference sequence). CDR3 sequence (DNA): TGTGCCAGCAGTTTAGTCAAACAGACGAACACTGAAGCTTTCTTT. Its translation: CASSLVKQTNTEAFF.

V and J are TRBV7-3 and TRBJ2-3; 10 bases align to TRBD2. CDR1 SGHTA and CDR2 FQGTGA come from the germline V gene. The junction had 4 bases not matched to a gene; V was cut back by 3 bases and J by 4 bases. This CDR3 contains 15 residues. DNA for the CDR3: TGTGCCAGCAGCTTTTCTAGCGGGAGTGCAGATACGCAGTATTTT. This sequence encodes CASSFSSGSADTQYF.

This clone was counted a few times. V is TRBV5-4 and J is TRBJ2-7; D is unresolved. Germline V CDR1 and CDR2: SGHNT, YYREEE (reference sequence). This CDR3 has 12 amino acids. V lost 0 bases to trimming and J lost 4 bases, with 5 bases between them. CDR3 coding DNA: TGTGCCAGCAGCTTGGACGGATACGAGCAGTACTTC. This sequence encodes CASSLDGYEQYF.

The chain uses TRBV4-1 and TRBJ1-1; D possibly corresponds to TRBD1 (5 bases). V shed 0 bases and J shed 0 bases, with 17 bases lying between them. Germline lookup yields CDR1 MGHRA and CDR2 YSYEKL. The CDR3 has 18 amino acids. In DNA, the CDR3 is TGCGCCAGCAGCCAAGAATATAAATCTAGGGGAATGAACACTGAAGCTTTCTTT. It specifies CASSQEYKSRGMNTEAFF.

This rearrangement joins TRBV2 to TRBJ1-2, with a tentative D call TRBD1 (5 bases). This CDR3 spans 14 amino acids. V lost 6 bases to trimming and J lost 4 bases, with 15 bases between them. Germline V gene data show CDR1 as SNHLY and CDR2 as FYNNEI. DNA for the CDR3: TGTGCCAGCAGGTCCGACAGCTCCTCCTATGGCTACACCTTC. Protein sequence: CASRSDSSSYGYTF.

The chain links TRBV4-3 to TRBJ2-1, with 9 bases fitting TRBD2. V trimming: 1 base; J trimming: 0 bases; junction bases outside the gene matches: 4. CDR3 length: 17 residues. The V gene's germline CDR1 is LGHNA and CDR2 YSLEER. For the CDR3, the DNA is TGCGCCAGCAGCCAAGTCGGGACTAGCTACTCCTACAATGAGCAGTTCTTC. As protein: CASSQVGTSYSYNEQFF.

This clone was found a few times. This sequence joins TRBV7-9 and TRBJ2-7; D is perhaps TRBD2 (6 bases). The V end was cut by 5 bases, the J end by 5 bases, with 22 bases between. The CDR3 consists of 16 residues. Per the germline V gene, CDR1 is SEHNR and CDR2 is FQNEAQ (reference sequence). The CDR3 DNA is TGTGCCAGCAGCCAAACGGCGGGGAGACGTAGGGACGAGCAGTACTTC. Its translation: CASSQTAGRRRDEQYF.

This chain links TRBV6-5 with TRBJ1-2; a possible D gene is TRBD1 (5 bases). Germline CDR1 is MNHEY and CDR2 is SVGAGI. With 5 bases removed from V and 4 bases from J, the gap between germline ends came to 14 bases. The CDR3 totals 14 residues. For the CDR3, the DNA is TGTGCCAGCAGTCGGGACCTCCGAATCTATGGCTACACCTTC. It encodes CASSRDLRIYGYTF.